The subject of this entry is one T cell receptor (beta chain). The data were obtained in a study of blood T cell repertoires in COVID-19. In the authors' workflow: Estimation of nucleated cell counts relied on the amplification of reference gene primers. Method: immunoSEQ multiplex PCR; TCRdb's copy keeps in-frame clones and lacks some. The V and J calls and the clone size are those of that table, but D and trimming were determined from the DNA. Among about 92,000 clones listed, approximately 70% were seen once. Sequencing used peripheral blood. This receptor was obtained from a woman in her sixties or seventies in a cohort sampled during active or convalescent COVID-19.

CDR3: CSVEVRSYGYTF. CDR3 in DNA: TGCAGCGTTGAAGTCAGATCCTATGGCTACACCTTC. This chain joins TRBV29-1 and TRBJ1-2; D unresolved. V gave up 1 base and J gave up 4 bases, with 7 bases separating them. CDR1 and CDR2 (germline): SQVTM, ANQGSEA. The CDR3 contains 12 residues.